This record covers a single TCR beta chain. Profiled with immunoSEQ multiplex PCR; TCRdb holds only in-frame clones, not every one. This sample has 400,000 to 550,000 clones, with about 85% found just once. The sample comes from a study of blood T cell repertoires in COVID-19. Germline values: CDR1 MDHEN, CDR2 SYDVKM. CDR3 size: 12 residues. With 7 bases removed from V and 9 bases from J, the gap between germline ends came to 14 bases. The sequence was obtained from a woman aged 18-35 years with acute COVID-19. Source material: PBMCs or T cells enriched from blood (not recorded which). The V gene is TRBV28, the J gene TRBJ2-3; TRBD1 is a possible D gene (6 bases). CDR3 sequence reads: CASNDQGLTQYF. CDR3 nucleotide sequence: TGTGCCAGCAATGATCAGGGGTTGACGCAGTATTTT.